This T cell receptor (beta chain) was obtained from a study of T-cell memory formation after mild COVID-19. V was trimmed by 5 bases and J by 3 bases, leaving 18 bases between them. The CDR3 sequence is 16 residues long. TCRdb reprocessed the 5' RACE reads via MiXCR and lists one record per CDR3 protein. The data show around 390,000 distinct CDR3 sequences, about a sixth seen once. This clonotype appeared a few times. The rearrangement joins TRBV12-3 or TRBV12-4 to TRBJ2-3; weak D call: TRBD1 (6 bases). This sequence originates from a man between 18 and 29 years old who had mild COVID-19 (a few samples of this study predate the infection). Cell type and time point are not known. The sequenced sample was PBMCs or a T cell subset sorted from them (not recorded which). CDR3 amino acids: CASSLGQPGWTDTQYF. DNA of the CDR3: TGTGCCAGCAGTCTCGGACAGCCCGGGTGGACAGATACGCAGTATTTT.